Listed here is a single T cell receptor beta chain. The antigen is not known. The same CDR3 can be traced to other DNA sequences in this sample. Specified time point: week 47, end of study. Each vaccine dose was 300 ug of mutant IDH1 20-mer peptide, with topical imiquimod. This specimen comes from a study of a mutant IDH1 vaccine in newly diagnosed glioma. TCRdb's copy holds only in-frame clones and misses some; the assay was immunoSEQ multiplex PCR. The profile shows some 50,000 clones, around 60% of them singletons. The germline V gene encodes CDR1 SNHLY and CDR2 FYNNEI. Trimming removed 5 bases at V and 5 bases at J, with 6 bases between. CDR3 length: 11 residues.

This TCR derives from a man in his forties with glioma. Some clones in this sample may be carry-over from other donors' samples. The chain is built from TRBV2 and TRBJ2-5; maybe TRBD2 (5 bases). The sample consisted of peripheral blood mononuclear cells (PBMCs), taken from a glioma patient whose treatment included an IDH1 peptide vaccine. Written as DNA, the CDR3 is TGTGCCAGCAGTCGAGGGGAGACCCAGTACTTC. This encodes CASSRGETQYF.